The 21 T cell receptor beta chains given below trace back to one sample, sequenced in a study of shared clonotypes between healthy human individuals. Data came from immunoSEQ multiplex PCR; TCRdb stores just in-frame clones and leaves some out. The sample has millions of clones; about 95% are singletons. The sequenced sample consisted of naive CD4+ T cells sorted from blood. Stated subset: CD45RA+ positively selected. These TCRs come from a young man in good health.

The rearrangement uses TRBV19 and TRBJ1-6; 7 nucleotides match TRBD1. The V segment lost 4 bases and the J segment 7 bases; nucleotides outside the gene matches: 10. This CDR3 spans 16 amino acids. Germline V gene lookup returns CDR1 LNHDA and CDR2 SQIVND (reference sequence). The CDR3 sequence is CASSTLGQVGNSPLHF. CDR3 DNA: TGTGCCAGTAGTACACTCGGACAGGTTGGAAATTCACCCCTCCACTTT.

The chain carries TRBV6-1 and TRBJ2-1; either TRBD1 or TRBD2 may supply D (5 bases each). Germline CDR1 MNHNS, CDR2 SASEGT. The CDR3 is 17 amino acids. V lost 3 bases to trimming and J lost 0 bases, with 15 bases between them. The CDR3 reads CASSEEIRGASYNEQFF. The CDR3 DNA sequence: TGTGCCAGCAGTGAGGAGATCAGAGGGGCCTCCTACAATGAGCAGTTCTTC.

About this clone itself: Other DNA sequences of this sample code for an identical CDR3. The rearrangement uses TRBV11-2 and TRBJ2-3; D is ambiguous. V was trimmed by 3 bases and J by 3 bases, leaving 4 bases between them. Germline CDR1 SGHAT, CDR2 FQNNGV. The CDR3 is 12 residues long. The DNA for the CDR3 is TGTGCCAGCAGCTTGGGGACAGATACGCAGTATTTT. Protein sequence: CASSLGTDTQYF.

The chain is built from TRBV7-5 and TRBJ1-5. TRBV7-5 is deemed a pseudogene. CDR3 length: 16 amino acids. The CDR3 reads CARSPRCGADNQPQHF. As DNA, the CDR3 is TGTGCCAGAAGCCCCCGTTGTGGCGCGGACAATCAGCCCCAGCATTTT.

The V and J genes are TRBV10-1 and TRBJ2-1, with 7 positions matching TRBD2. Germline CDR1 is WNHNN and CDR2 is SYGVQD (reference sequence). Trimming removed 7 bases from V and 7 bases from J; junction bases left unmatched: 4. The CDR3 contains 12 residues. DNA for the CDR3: TGCGCCAGCAATCAAGCGGGAAATGAGCAGTTCTTC. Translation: CASNQAGNEQFF.

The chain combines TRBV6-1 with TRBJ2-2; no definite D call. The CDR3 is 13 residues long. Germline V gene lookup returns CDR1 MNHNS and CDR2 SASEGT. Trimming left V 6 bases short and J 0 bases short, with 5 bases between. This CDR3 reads CASRETNTGELFF. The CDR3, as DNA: TGTGCCAGCAGAGAAACGAACACCGGGGAGCTGTTTTTT.

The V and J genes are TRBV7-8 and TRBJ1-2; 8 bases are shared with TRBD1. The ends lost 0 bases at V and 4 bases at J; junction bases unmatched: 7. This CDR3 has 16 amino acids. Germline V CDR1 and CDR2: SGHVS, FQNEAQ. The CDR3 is CASSLAQGALGYGYTF. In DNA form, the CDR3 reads TGTGCCAGCAGCTTAGCCCAGGGGGCGCTAGGCTATGGCTACACCTTC.

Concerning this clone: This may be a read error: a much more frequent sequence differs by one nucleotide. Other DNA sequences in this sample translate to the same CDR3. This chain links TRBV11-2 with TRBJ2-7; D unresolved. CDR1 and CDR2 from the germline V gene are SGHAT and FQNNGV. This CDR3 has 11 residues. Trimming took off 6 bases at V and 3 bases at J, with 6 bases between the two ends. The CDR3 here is CASSSNYEQYF. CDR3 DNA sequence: TGTGCCAGCAGTTCGAACTACGAGCAGTACTTC.

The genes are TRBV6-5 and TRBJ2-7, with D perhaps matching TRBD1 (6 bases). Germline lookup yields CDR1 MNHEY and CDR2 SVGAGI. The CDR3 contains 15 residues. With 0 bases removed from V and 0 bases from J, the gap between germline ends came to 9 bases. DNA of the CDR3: TGTGCCAGCAGTTACTCAGAAGGGGGCTCCTACGAGCAGTACTTC. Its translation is CASSYSEGGSYEQYF.

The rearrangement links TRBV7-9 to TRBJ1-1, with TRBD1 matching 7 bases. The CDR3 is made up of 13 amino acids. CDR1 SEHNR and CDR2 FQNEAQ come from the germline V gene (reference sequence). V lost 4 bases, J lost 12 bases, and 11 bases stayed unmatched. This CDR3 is CASSSTRQGGTFF. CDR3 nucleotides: TGTGCCAGCAGCTCTACCAGACAGGGTGGGACTTTCTTT.

CDR3 in DNA: TGTGCCAGCAGCGAACAGGGTTATGGCTACACCTTC. Residues: CASSEQGYGYTF. The chain recombines TRBV19 with TRBJ1-2; a possible D gene is TRBD1 (6 bases). The CDR3 extends over 12 amino acids. V shed 9 bases and J shed 5 bases, with 13 bases lying between them. CDR1 and CDR2 (germline): LNHDA, SQIVND (reference sequence).

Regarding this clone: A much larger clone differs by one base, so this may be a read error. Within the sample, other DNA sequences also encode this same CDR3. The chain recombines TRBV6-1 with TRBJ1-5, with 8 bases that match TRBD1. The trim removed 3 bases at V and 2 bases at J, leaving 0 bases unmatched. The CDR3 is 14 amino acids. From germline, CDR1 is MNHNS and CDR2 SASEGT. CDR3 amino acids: CASSETGGNQPQHF. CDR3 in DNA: TGTGCCAGCAGTGAGACAGGGGGCAATCAGCCCCAGCATTTT.

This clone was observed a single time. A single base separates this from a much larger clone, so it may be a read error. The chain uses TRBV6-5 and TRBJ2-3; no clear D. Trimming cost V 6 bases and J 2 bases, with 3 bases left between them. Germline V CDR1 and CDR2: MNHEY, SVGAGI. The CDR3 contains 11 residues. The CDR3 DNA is TGTGCCAGCAGCCACACAGATACGCAGTATTTT. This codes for CASSHTDTQYF.

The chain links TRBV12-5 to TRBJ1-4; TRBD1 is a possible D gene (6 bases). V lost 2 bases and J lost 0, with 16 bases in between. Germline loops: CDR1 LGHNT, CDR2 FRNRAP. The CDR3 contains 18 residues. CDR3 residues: CASGLWGRAVTTNEKLFF. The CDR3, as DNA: TGTGCTAGTGGTTTGTGGGGGCGGGCAGTGACAACTAATGAAAAACTGTTTTTT.

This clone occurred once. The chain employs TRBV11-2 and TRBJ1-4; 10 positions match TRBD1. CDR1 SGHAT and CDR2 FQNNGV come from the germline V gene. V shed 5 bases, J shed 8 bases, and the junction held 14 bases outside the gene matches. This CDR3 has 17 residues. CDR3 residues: CASSPGFGTGDGEKLFF. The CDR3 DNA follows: TGTGCCAGCAGCCCCGGGTTTGGGACAGGGGATGGAGAAAAACTGTTTTTT.

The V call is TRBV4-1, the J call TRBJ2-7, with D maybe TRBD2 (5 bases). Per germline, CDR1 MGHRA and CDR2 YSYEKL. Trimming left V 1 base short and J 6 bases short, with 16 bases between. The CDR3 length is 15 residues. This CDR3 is CASSQVWETPGEQYF. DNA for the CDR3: TGCGCCAGCAGCCAAGTGTGGGAGACTCCCGGCGAGCAGTACTTC.

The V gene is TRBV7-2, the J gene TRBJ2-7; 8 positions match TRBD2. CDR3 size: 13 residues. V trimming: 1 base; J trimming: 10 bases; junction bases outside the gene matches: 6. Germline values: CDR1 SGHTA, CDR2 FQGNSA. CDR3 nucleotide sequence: TGTGCCAGCAGCTTAGATACTAGCGGAACTCAGTACTTC. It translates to CASSLDTSGTQYF. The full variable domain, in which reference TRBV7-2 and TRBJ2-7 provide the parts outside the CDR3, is GAGVSQSPSNKVTEKGKDVELRCDPISGHTALYWYRQSLGQGLEFLIYFQGNSAPDKSGLPSDRFSAERTGGSVSTLTIQRTQQEDSAVYLCASSLDTSGTQYFGPGTRLTVT.

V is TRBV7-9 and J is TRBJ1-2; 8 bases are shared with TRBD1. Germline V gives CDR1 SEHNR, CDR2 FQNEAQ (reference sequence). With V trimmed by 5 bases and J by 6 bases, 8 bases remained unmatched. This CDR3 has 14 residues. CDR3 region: CASSQSGGKNGYTF. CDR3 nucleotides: TGTGCCAGCAGCCAATCAGGGGGCAAAAATGGCTACACCTTC.

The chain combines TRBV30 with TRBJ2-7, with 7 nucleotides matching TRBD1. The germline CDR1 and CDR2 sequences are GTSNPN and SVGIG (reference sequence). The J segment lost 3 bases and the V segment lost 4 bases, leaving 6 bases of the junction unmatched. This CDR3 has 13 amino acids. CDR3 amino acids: CAWKRGQSYEQYF. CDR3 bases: TGTGCCTGGAAGAGGGGACAGAGCTACGAGCAGTACTTC.

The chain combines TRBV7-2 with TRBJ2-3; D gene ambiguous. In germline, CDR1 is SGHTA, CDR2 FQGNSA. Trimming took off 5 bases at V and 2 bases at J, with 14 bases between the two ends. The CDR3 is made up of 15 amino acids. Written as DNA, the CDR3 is TGTGCCAGCAGCCCTCTGGGCATCGTCACAGATACGCAGTATTTT. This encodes CASSPLGIVTDTQYF.

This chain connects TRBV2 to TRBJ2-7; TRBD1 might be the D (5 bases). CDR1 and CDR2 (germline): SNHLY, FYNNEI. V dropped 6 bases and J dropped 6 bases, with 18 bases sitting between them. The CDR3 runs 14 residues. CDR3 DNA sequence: TGTGCCAGCAGACCAGGGATTTCGTACTCCGAGCAGTACTTC. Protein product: CASRPGISYSEQYF.